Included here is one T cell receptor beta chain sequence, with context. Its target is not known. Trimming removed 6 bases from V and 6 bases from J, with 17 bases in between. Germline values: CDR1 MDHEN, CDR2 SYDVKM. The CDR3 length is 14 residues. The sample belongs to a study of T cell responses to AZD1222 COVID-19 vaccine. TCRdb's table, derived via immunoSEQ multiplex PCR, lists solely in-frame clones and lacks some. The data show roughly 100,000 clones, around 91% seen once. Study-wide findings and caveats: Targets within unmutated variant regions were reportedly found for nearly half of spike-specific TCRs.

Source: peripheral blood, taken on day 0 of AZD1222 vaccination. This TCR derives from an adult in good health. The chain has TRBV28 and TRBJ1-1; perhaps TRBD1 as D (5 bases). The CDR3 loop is CASRPWGSAAEAFF. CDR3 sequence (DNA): TGTGCCAGCAGACCCTGGGGGTCGGCGGCTGAAGCTTTCTTT.